This TCR beta chain was captured in a study of blood T cells in healthy people across ages. Study-wide points: Higher diversity and more naive CD4+ cells were features of long-lived donors, compared to aged donors. Researchers said unsorted PBMCs prevented a conclusive naive versus antigen-experienced comparison.

With a J-beta primer mix and a sample-barcoded 5' primer, a second PCR ran about 7 to 12 cycles. Sequencing yielded, for each sample, at least 2.5 million paired-end reads carrying CDR3. TCRdb processed the 5' RACE reads anew with MiXCR; each CDR3 protein has one entry. The repertoire holds about 1.1 million distinct CDR3 sequences, with around two fifths as singletons. Donors ranged from roughly 6 to 90 years old and were healthy Caucasians in Russia. A note on this clonotype: Its antigen is unknown.

This CDR3 region has 14 residues. V shed 5 bases and J 8 bases; nucleotides not matched to a gene: 8. This chain links TRBV12-3 or TRBV12-4 with TRBJ2-3, with 9 bases lining up with TRBD1. This TCR came from a man younger than 30 in good health. The sequencing input was blood. This chain's CDR3 is CASSPQGAKGTQYF. In nucleotides, the CDR3 is TGTGCCAGCAGTCCACAGGGGGCGAAAGGTACGCAGTATTTT.